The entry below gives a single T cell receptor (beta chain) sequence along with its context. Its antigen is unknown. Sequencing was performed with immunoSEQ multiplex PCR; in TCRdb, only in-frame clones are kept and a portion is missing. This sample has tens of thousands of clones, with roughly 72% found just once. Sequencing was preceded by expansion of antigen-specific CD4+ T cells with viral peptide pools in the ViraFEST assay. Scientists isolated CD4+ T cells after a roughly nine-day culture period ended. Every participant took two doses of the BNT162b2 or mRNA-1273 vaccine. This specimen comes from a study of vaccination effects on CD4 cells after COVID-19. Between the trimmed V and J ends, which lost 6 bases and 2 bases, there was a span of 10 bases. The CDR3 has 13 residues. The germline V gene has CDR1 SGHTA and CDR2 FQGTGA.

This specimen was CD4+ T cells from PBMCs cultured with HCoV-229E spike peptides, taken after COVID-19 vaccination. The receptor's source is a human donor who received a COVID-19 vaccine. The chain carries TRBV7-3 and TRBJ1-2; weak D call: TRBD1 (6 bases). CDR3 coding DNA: TGTGCCAGCAGTCCCCAGGGGAACTATGGCTACACCTTC. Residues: CASSPQGNYGYTF.